This is a list of T cell receptor beta chains from one sample in a study of cytomegalovirus exposure and HLA in healthy donors. The method was immunoSEQ multiplex PCR; TCRdb's version includes in-frame clones alone and lacks a portion of them. The table records some 150,000 clones, around 77% of them present only once. The sequenced sample consisted of PBMCs. The receptors were sampled from a woman aged 25-40 years in good health and CMV-seronegative. CDR3s leave out the opening cysteine and the closing phenylalanine or tryptophan.

len: 10
v_gene: TRBV2
CDR3aa: ASSTDSYGYT

len: 12
v_gene: TRBV7-2
CDR3aa: ASSLDWGGTEAF

len: 14
v_gene: TRBV30
CDR3aa: AWTGDSPRILETQY

len: 11
v_gene: TRBV9
CDR3aa: ASSVVGRDGYT

len: 11
v_gene: TRBV21-1
CDR3aa: ASSIDRDQPQH

len: 11
v_gene: TRBV27
CDR3aa: ASSFGQNSPLH

len: 16
v_gene: TRBV19
CDR3aa: ASSIGALAGGPRDTQY

len: 13
v_gene: TRBV19
CDR3aa: ASRRNRDPLLGYT

len: 13
v_gene: TRBV9
CDR3aa: ASSVGAGISYEQY

len: 14
v_gene: TRBV5-4
CDR3aa: ASSLPPGQEAYEQY

len: 12
v_gene: TRBV7-6
CDR3aa: ASSWTGENSPLH

len: 11
v_gene: TRBV5-6
CDR3aa: ASSFPLNTEAF

len: 14
v_gene: TRBV7-7
CDR3aa: ASSPHSGQGGNEQF

len: 11
v_gene: TRBV5-1
CDR3aa: ASSTRDKETQY

len: 13
v_gene: TRBV19
CDR3aa: ASSIPSRGIYEQY

len: 15
v_gene: TRBV5-6
CDR3aa: ASSLFLAGFSTDTQY

len: 14
v_gene: TRBV9
CDR3aa: ASSVAPGGGNYGYT

len: 13
v_gene: TRBV14
CDR3aa: ASSQRGTPAYEQY

len: 13
v_gene: TRBV7-9
CDR3aa: ASSFEQGNDEKLF

len: 12
v_gene: TRBV5-1
CDR3aa: ASSLGTGVYEQY

len: 11
v_gene: TRBV5-5
CDR3aa: ASSLGRQAEQY

len: 12
v_gene: TRBV30
CDR3aa: AWKGQGHSYEQY

len: 14
v_gene: TRBV7-9
CDR3aa: ASSSGTGLSNQPQH

len: 10
v_gene: TRBV25-1
CDR3aa: ASSESRYGYT

len: 14
v_gene: TRBV5-7
CDR3aa: ASSLGHTCRIQPQH

len: 12
v_gene: TRBV27
CDR3aa: ASRTGPISYEQY

len: 16
v_gene: TRBV5-1
CDR3aa: ASSFRPLAGGLGNEQF

len: 12
v_gene: TRBV28
CDR3aa: ASWKSGGWETQY

len: 13
v_gene: TRBV7-2
CDR3aa: ASSLLSSGSYEQY

len: 8
v_gene: TRBV6-6
CDR3aa: ASRQAEQY

len: 12
v_gene: TRBV11-3
CDR3aa: ASSRGGAGETQY

len: 13
v_gene: TRBV19
CDR3aa: ASSTYRGGPETQY

len: 14
v_gene: TRBV6-6
CDR3aa: ASSYRGGATYNEQF

len: 12
v_gene: TRBV19
CDR3aa: ASGSGYSNQPQH

len: 14
v_gene: TRBV13
CDR3aa: ASSFNPRTGEGEQF

len: 12
v_gene: TRBV7-8
CDR3aa: ASSLTGSNQPQH

len: 14
v_gene: TRBV5-1
CDR3aa: ASSLVRGMGGETQY

len: 13
v_gene: TRBV4-1
CDR3aa: ASSQDFATVTEAF

len: 15
v_gene: TRBV28
CDR3aa: ASSFPGTDSLRYGYT

len: 15
v_gene: TRBV6-1
CDR3aa: ASSEWGGLSSYNEQF

len: 12
v_gene: TRBV5-1
CDR3aa: ASSLVRGNTEAF

len: 10
v_gene: TRBV6-8
CDR3aa: AGGTGEETQY

len: 11
v_gene: TRBV14
CDR3aa: ASSQVGQGDYT

len: 13
v_gene: TRBV27
CDR3aa: ASSSDRGIYNEQF